The next 14 T cell receptor beta chains were all read from a single sample in a study of control samples from healthy donors and cancer patients. The data were produced by immunoSEQ multiplex PCR, yet TCRdb's version contains in-frame clones alone and is incomplete. This repertoire shows tens of thousands of clones, nearly 90% found once; its top ten account for 5% to 7%. The sequenced sample consisted of blood. The receptors shown here come from a woman aged 50 to 65 in good health.

This chain uses TRBV4-1 with TRBJ1-1; TRBD1 matches at 7 bases. The CDR3 covers 19 residues. The germline V gene encodes CDR1 MGHRA and CDR2 YSYEKL. V dropped 1 base and J dropped 3; count of bases not matched to a gene: 17. CDR3: CASSQGVWVGQFVYTEAFF. CDR3 sequence (DNA): TGCGCCAGCAGCCAAGGGGTTTGGGTGGGACAGTTTGTTTACACTGAAGCTTTCTTT.

This chain joins TRBV9 and TRBJ2-7, with TRBD1 matching 10 bases. The CDR3 has 15 amino acids. The V gene's germline CDR1 is SGDLS and CDR2 YYNGEE. Losses at the gene ends were 3 bases for V and 5 bases for J; bases not matched to a gene: 8. CDR3 region: CASSASGTGADEQYF. The CDR3 DNA is TGTGCCAGCAGCGCCTCCGGGACAGGGGCCGACGAGCAGTACTTC.

This clone has just one count. The chain joins TRBV19 to TRBJ1-2; TRBD1 aligns across 7 bases. The CDR3 has 14 amino acids. V was pared by 6 bases and J by 4 bases, with 8 bases of the junction left unmatched. Germline V lookup: CDR1 LNHDA, CDR2 SQIVND (reference sequence). Written as DNA, the CDR3 is TGTGCCAGTAGGTCAGGGGGGGTCGGCTATGGCTACACCTTC. Translated, it gives CASRSGGVGYGYTF.

The chain has TRBV7-5 and TRBJ1-1; the table's D call, TRBD1, has no DNA check behind it. TRBV7-5 is designated a pseudogene. The CDR3 is 14 amino acids. CDR3 sequence reads: CAETQASLNTEAFF. The CDR3 DNA sequence: TGTGCCGAGACCCAGGCCTCTCTGAACACTGAAGCTTTCTTT.

The genes are TRBV6-5 and TRBJ1-4; 9 bases align to TRBD1. With 7 bases clipped from V and 3 bases from J, the junction kept 6 bases outside the gene matches. The CDR3 is 15 amino acids. Germline V gene data show CDR1 as MNHEY and CDR2 as SVGAGI. The CDR3 sequence: CASNMDRGSNEKLFF. CDR3 coding DNA: TGTGCCAGCAATATGGACAGGGGATCTAATGAAAAACTGTTTTTT.

Here the CDR3 DNA reads TGCGCCAGCGGACCGAAAAATCAGCCCCAGCATTTT. It yields the protein CASGPKNQPQHF. The rearrangement uses TRBV10-2 and TRBJ1-5; D is unclear. The CDR3 runs 12 residues. Looked up from germline, CDR1 is WSHSY and CDR2 is SAAADI. V lost 8 bases and J 4 bases, leaving 9 bases between the germline ends.

This chain uses TRBV29-1 with TRBJ2-1, with a possible D match to TRBD2 (5 bases). Germline CDR1 reads SQVTM; CDR2 reads ANQGSEA. Trimming stripped 7 bases from V and 0 bases from J, with 19 bases between. This CDR3 is built from 16 residues. In nucleotides, the CDR3 is TGCAGCGCACTTAGCCAAACAGCGGTCTCCTACAATGAGCAGTTCTTC. Its translation is CSALSQTAVSYNEQFF.

Here the CDR3 DNA reads TGTGCCAGTAGCCTTACAGAACTATCTACCGAGCAGTACTTC. This codes for CASSLTELSTEQYF. The genes are TRBV19 and TRBJ2-7; D gene uncertain. With 6 bases removed from V and 6 bases from J, the gap between germline ends came to 18 bases. This CDR3 has 14 residues. Germline V lookup: CDR1 LNHDA, CDR2 SQIVND (reference sequence).

The rearrangement uses TRBV7-2 and TRBJ2-2; maybe TRBD2 (6 bases). The CDR3 loop spans 15 amino acids. Deletions cut 1 base from V and 1 base from J, with 7 bases between. CDR1 is SGHTA, CDR2 FQGNSA, per germline. The CDR3 DNA reads TGTGCCAGCAGCTTAGGCGGGGTGAACACCGGGGAGCTGTTTTTT. As protein: CASSLGGVNTGELFF.

The CDR3 loop reads CASSLDSGDLDEQYF. The CDR3 bases are TGTGCCAGCAGCTTGGATTCTGGGGATCTCGACGAGCAGTACTTC. The rearrangement joins TRBV5-4 to TRBJ2-7; D is ambiguous. Germline CDR1 SGHNT, CDR2 YYREEE (reference sequence). The CDR3 length is 15 residues. V lost 0 bases and J 5 bases, leaving 15 bases between the germline ends.

This clone was recorded only once. At one of its ends the junction is not consistent with the germline gene, which may arise from a read error. This chain joins TRBV13 and TRBJ1-4; D possibly corresponds to TRBD1 (5 bases). The CDR3 consists of 12 residues. Germline values: CDR1 PRHDT, CDR2 FYEKMQ (reference sequence). The CDR3 bases are TGTGCCAGCAGCTTAGTTAGAGGGGAACTGGTTTTT. Its translation is CASSLVRGELVF.

This chain connects TRBV4-2 to TRBJ2-3; D is possibly TRBD2 (6 bases). This CDR3 region has 14 residues. Germline loops: CDR1 LGHNA, CDR2 YNFKEQ. Trimming removed 4 bases at V and 11 bases at J, with 19 bases between. The CDR3 DNA reads as TGTGCCAGCAGCCCGCAGCTCGGCGCCGGGGGGCAGTATTTT. This encodes CASSPQLGAGGQYF.

This clone was recorded once. The V call is TRBV2, the J call TRBJ1-2; no definite D call. V gave up 10 bases and J gave up 5 bases, with 17 bases separating them. The germline V gene encodes CDR1 SNHLY and CDR2 FYNNEI. The CDR3 is 13 amino acids. CDR3 sequence: CATPRAGGYGYTF. CDR3 bases: TGTGCCACCCCTAGGGCAGGCGGATATGGCTACACCTTC.

The chain has TRBV24-1 and TRBJ2-1, with TRBD1 matching 7 bases. Germline CDR1 is KGHDR and CDR2 is SFDVKD. CDR3 length: 12 residues. The J segment lost 9 bases and the V segment lost 10 bases, leaving 8 bases of the junction unmatched. The chain's CDR3 is CATGTSGGEQFF. CDR3 nucleotide sequence: TGTGCCACGGGGACCTCAGGGGGTGAGCAGTTCTTC.